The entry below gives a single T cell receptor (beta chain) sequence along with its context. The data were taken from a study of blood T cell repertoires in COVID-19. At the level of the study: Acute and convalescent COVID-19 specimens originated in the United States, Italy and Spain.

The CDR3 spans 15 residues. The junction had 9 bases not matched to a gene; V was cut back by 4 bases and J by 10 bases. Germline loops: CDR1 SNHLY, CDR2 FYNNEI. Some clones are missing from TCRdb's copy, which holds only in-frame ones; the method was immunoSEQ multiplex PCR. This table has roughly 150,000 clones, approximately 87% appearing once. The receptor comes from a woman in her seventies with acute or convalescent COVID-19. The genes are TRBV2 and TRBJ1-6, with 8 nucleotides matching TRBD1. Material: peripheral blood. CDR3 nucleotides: TGTGCCAGCAGTGCAGGCGACAGGGGTATCTCACCCCTCCACTTT. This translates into CASSAGDRGISPLHF.